This passage covers 24 T cell receptor beta chains from one sample sequenced in a study of cytomegalovirus exposure and HLA in healthy donors. Researchers ran the PCR with 60 Vbeta and 13 Jbeta primers. Sequenced by immunoSEQ multiplex PCR; TCRdb stores in-frame clones only, minus some. Counted here are some 200,000 clones, around 64% occurring once; the ten biggest clones make up around 2.6%. Sequenced sample: PBMCs. These TCRs come from a man aged 35 to 55 in good health and CMV-seropositive.

V and J are TRBV7-9 and TRBJ1-2; TRBD1 aligns across 9 bases. The CDR3 is made up of 16 amino acids. V gave up 5 bases and J gave up 4 bases; unmatched junction bases: 11. The germline V gene has CDR1 SEHNR and CDR2 FQNEAQ (reference sequence). Written as DNA, the CDR3 is TGTGCCAGCAGCGATACCGGGACAGGGTGGGCCTATGGCTACACCTTC. It yields the protein CASSDTGTGWAYGYTF.

This rearrangement joins TRBV6-5 to TRBJ1-2, with D tentatively TRBD1 (6 bases). Germline V lookup: CDR1 MNHEY, CDR2 SVGAGI. The CDR3 sequence is 14 residues long. Trimming took off 5 bases at V and 2 bases at J, with 12 bases between the two ends. The CDR3: CASSEPDRNYGYTF. CDR3 bases: TGTGCCAGCAGTGAACCCGACAGGAACTATGGCTACACCTTC.

The chain uses TRBV28 and TRBJ2-3; TRBD1 aligns across 7 bases. Germline values: CDR1 MDHEN, CDR2 SYDVKM. V shed 8 bases and J 5 bases; nucleotides not matched to a gene: 10. The length of the CDR3 is 14 residues. CDR3 sequence (DNA): TGTGCCAGCTGCCCGAGGGGGCCAAAAGATACGCAGTATTTT. It is translated as CASCPRGPKDTQYF.

The chain is built from TRBV19 and TRBJ1-1, with 9 bases that match TRBD1. CDR3 length: 16 amino acids. The germline V gene has CDR1 LNHDA and CDR2 SQIVND (reference sequence). V lost 5 bases and J lost 1; bases outside the gene matches: 8. For the CDR3, the DNA is TGTGCCAGTAGTGACCCGGGACAGGGCGCGAACACTGAAGCTTTCTTT. Its translation: CASSDPGQGANTEAFF.

The rearrangement links TRBV28 to TRBJ2-7; the D gene is possibly TRBD1 (7 bases). This CDR3 is 13 amino acids long. V dropped 10 bases and J dropped 4 bases, with 17 bases sitting between them. Germline V gene data show CDR1 as MDHEN and CDR2 as SYDVKM. CDR3 DNA sequence: TGTGCCACCTATACAGGGGCGGGATACGAGCAGTACTTC. It specifies CATYTGAGYEQYF.

V usage is TRBV4-2 and J usage is TRBJ2-2; 11 bases align to TRBD2. With 4 bases clipped from V and 0 bases from J, the junction kept 4 bases outside the gene matches. The germline gives CDR1 LGHNA, CDR2 YNFKEQ. This CDR3 comprises 17 residues. CDR3 amino acids: CASSLRLAGSNTGELFF. For the CDR3, the DNA is TGTGCCAGCAGCCTCAGACTAGCGGGGTCGAACACCGGGGAGCTGTTTTTT.

The chain links TRBV5-1 to TRBJ2-5, with 8 positions matching TRBD1. The last part of the DNA fits TRBJ2-7 better; the J call may be wrong. CDR1 is SGHRS and CDR2 is YFSETQ in the germline V gene. CDR3 size: 15 residues. Here the CDR3 reads CASSLKVDRVHEQYF. CDR3 DNA sequence: TGCGCCAGCAGCTTGAAGGTGGACAGGGTACACGAGCAGTACTTC.

This chain uses TRBV19 with TRBJ2-3; 13 bases line up with TRBD2. The CDR3 is 16 residues long. Per the germline V gene, CDR1 is LNHDA and CDR2 is SQIVND (reference sequence). V shed 9 bases and J 3 bases; nucleotides not matched to a gene: 9. CDR3 sequence: CASPRLAGGQTDTQYF. The CDR3 DNA sequence: TGTGCCAGCCCAAGACTAGCGGGGGGACAGACAGATACGCAGTATTTT. Supplemented by reference TRBV19 and TRBJ2-3, the full variable domain reads DGGITQSPKYLFRKEGQNVTLSCEQNLNHDAMYWYRQDPGQGLRLIYYSQIVNDFQKGDIAEGYSVSREKKESFPLTVTSAQKNPTAFYLCASPRLAGGQTDTQYFGPGTRLTVL.

This clone was recorded only once. The chain has TRBV10-3 and TRBJ2-7; TRBD1 aligns across 7 bases. This CDR3 is built from 14 residues. V was pared by 4 bases and J by 7 bases, with 10 bases of the junction left unmatched. CDR1 ENHRY and CDR2 SYGVKD come from the germline V gene. This CDR3 reads CAISGRQGRGEQYF. CDR3 bases: TGTGCCATCAGTGGGAGACAGGGACGAGGGGAGCAGTACTTC.

The chain couples TRBV15 to TRBJ1-2, with D hard to call. The CDR3 spans 13 residues. V was cut by 1 base and J by 8 bases, with 11 bases left in between. Germline V gene sequence: CDR1 LNHNV, CDR2 YYDKDF (reference sequence). The CDR3 is CATSRVAAWGYTF. CDR3 sequence (DNA): TGTGCCACCAGCAGAGTCGCGGCGTGGGGCTACACCTTC.

The chain couples TRBV7-2 to TRBJ2-1; no reliable D call. The CDR3 spans 16 residues. V was cut by 5 bases and J by 5 bases, with 19 bases left in between. Germline lookup yields CDR1 SGHTA and CDR2 FQGNSA. The CDR3 DNA reads TGTGCCAGCAGCCGGTTTGGAGTTCTCCTAGACAATGAGCAGTTCTTC. Residues: CASSRFGVLLDNEQFF.

The chain recombines TRBV2 with TRBJ2-5; 8 bases agree with TRBD2. The CDR3 contains 15 residues. Germline trimming cut 6 bases from V and 5 bases from J; bases unmatched to any gene: 11. From germline, CDR1 is SNHLY and CDR2 FYNNEI. CDR3 coding DNA: TGTGCCAGCAGACGATCGACTAGCGTAATGGAGACCCAGTACTTC. This codes for CASRRSTSVMETQYF.

This clone was detected a few times. The CDR3 spells CASSQGREDTIYF. CDR3 in DNA: TGCGCCAGCTCTCAGGGGAGGGAAGACACCATATATTTT. This chain connects TRBV10-2 to TRBJ1-3, with a weak D call TRBD1 (6 bases). The V end was cut by 8 bases, the J end by 8 bases, with 16 bases between. CDR1 and CDR2 from the germline V gene are WSHSY and SAAADI. The CDR3 extends over 13 amino acids.

Here the CDR3 reads CASSTGGTGAYEQYF. The CDR3 DNA follows: TGTGCCAGTAGTACTGGAGGGACAGGGGCCTACGAGCAGTACTTC. This sequence joins TRBV19 and TRBJ2-5; 10 bases map to TRBD1. The assigned J gene may be wrong: the sequence end matches TRBJ2-7 better. Germline CDR1 LNHDA, CDR2 SQIVND (reference sequence). There are 15 residues in the CDR3.

V and J are TRBV5-4 and TRBJ2-1, with 9 bases matching TRBD1. CDR1 SGHNT and CDR2 YYREEE come from the germline V gene (reference sequence). J gave up 9 bases and V 1 base, and 11 bases lay outside the gene matches. The CDR3 is 16 amino acids. This CDR3 is CASSLSDRGAHGEQFF. Here the CDR3 DNA reads TGTGCCAGCAGCTTGAGTGACAGGGGGGCACACGGTGAGCAGTTCTTC.

The rearrangement uses TRBV7-3 and TRBJ1-1; D possibly corresponds to TRBD1 (5 bases). The CDR3 covers 15 residues. Germline V gene sequence: CDR1 SGHTA, CDR2 FQGTGA. Trimming removed 5 bases from V and 1 base from J, with 14 bases in between. In nucleotides, the CDR3 is TGTGCCAGCAGCCGCCTTGGGGGGTGGAACACTGAAGCTTTCTTT. This gives the protein CASSRLGGWNTEAFF.

This chain joins TRBV6-5 and TRBJ1-6; TRBD1 agrees at 9 bases. This CDR3 contains 15 residues. From germline, CDR1 is MNHEY and CDR2 SVGAGI. Trimming at V came to 5 bases and at J to 8 bases, leaving 7 bases not matched to a gene. CDR3 nucleotides: TGTGCCAGCAGTCGGGACAGGGCGGATTATTCACCCCTCCACTTT. Its translation is CASSRDRADYSPLHF.

V and J are TRBV9 and TRBJ1-6; 9 positions match TRBD1. The CDR3 runs to 18 residues. CDR1 is SGDLS, CDR2 YYNGEE, per germline. Trimming took 2 bases from V and 4 from J; bases not matched to a gene: 10. This CDR3 reads CASSVGQGPNSYNSPLHF. The CDR3 region has the DNA TGTGCCAGCAGCGTGGGACAGGGCCCCAATTCGTATAATTCACCCCTCCACTTT. The whole variable domain, filled in from reference TRBV9 and TRBJ1-6, reads DSGVTQTPKHLITATGQRVTLRCSPRSGDLSVYWYQQSLDQGLQFLIQYYNGEERAKGNILERFSAQQFPDLHSELNLSSLELGDSALYFCASSVGQGPNSYNSPLHFGNGTRLTVT.

The chain combines TRBV5-4 with TRBJ1-2; D gene unclear. The V gene lost 4 bases and the J gene lost 0 bases, with 19 bases spanning the gap. The CDR3 has 17 residues. Germline V gene lookup returns CDR1 SGHNT and CDR2 YYREEE (reference sequence). The CDR3 DNA reads TGTGCCAGCAGCCACCCTAGCCAGGCACCCGCTAACTATGGCTACACCTTC. Its protein product is CASSHPSQAPANYGYTF.

The chain has TRBV10-3 and TRBJ2-1; TRBD1 matches at 9 bases. This CDR3 region has 14 residues. Germline loops: CDR1 ENHRY, CDR2 SYGVKD. The J segment lost 8 bases and the V segment lost 7 bases, leaving 9 bases of the junction unmatched. The CDR3 protein is CAITPFRQGDEQFF. In nucleotides, the CDR3 is TGTGCCATCACCCCCTTTAGACAGGGGGATGAGCAGTTCTTC.

The V and J genes are TRBV5-1 and TRBJ2-5; 13 nucleotides line up with TRBD2. With 3 bases clipped from V and 3 bases from J, the junction kept 2 bases outside the gene matches. The CDR3 is 15 residues long. The germline V gene has CDR1 SGHRS and CDR2 YFSETQ. CDR3 bases: TGCGCCAGCAGCTCTGGACTAGCGGGAGAAGAGACCCAGTACTTC. Translating gives CASSSGLAGEETQYF. Full variable domain (outside the CDR3, taken from reference TRBV5-1 and TRBJ2-5): KAGVTQTPRYLIKTRGQQVTLSCSPISGHRSVSWYQQTPGQGLQFLFEYFSETQRNKGNFPGRFSGRQFSNSRSEMNVSTLELGDSALYLCASSSGLAGEETQYFGPGTRLLVL.

The chain uses TRBV2 and TRBJ2-1; D unresolved. V lost 8 bases to trimming and J lost 0 bases, with 8 bases between them. Germline V gives CDR1 SNHLY, CDR2 FYNNEI. The CDR3 consists of 13 residues. Here the CDR3 DNA reads TGTGCCAGCGGAGAAAGCTCCTACAATGAGCAGTTCTTC. Translated: CASGESSYNEQFF.

This clone turned up a few times. The genes are TRBV6-1 and TRBJ2-1; 11 bases are shared with TRBD2. The germline V gene encodes CDR1 MNHNS and CDR2 SASEGT. V was clipped by 5 bases and J by 9 bases; unmatched bases: 6. This CDR3 contains 14 residues. The DNA of the CDR3 is TGTGCCAGCAGTTTTAGCGGGGGGGCCCGTGAGCAGTTCTTC. It is translated as CASSFSGGAREQFF.

The genes are TRBV28 and TRBJ1-5, with TRBD1 identical over 8 bases. The CDR3 length is 19 residues. The germline gives CDR1 MDHEN, CDR2 SYDVKM. Losses at the gene ends were 5 bases for V and 0 bases for J; bases not matched to a gene: 15. The CDR3 bases are TGTGCCAGCAGTGTCCCTGGGCAGGGGGCTTATAATAGCAATCAGCCCCAGCATTTT. This sequence encodes CASSVPGQGAYNSNQPQHF.